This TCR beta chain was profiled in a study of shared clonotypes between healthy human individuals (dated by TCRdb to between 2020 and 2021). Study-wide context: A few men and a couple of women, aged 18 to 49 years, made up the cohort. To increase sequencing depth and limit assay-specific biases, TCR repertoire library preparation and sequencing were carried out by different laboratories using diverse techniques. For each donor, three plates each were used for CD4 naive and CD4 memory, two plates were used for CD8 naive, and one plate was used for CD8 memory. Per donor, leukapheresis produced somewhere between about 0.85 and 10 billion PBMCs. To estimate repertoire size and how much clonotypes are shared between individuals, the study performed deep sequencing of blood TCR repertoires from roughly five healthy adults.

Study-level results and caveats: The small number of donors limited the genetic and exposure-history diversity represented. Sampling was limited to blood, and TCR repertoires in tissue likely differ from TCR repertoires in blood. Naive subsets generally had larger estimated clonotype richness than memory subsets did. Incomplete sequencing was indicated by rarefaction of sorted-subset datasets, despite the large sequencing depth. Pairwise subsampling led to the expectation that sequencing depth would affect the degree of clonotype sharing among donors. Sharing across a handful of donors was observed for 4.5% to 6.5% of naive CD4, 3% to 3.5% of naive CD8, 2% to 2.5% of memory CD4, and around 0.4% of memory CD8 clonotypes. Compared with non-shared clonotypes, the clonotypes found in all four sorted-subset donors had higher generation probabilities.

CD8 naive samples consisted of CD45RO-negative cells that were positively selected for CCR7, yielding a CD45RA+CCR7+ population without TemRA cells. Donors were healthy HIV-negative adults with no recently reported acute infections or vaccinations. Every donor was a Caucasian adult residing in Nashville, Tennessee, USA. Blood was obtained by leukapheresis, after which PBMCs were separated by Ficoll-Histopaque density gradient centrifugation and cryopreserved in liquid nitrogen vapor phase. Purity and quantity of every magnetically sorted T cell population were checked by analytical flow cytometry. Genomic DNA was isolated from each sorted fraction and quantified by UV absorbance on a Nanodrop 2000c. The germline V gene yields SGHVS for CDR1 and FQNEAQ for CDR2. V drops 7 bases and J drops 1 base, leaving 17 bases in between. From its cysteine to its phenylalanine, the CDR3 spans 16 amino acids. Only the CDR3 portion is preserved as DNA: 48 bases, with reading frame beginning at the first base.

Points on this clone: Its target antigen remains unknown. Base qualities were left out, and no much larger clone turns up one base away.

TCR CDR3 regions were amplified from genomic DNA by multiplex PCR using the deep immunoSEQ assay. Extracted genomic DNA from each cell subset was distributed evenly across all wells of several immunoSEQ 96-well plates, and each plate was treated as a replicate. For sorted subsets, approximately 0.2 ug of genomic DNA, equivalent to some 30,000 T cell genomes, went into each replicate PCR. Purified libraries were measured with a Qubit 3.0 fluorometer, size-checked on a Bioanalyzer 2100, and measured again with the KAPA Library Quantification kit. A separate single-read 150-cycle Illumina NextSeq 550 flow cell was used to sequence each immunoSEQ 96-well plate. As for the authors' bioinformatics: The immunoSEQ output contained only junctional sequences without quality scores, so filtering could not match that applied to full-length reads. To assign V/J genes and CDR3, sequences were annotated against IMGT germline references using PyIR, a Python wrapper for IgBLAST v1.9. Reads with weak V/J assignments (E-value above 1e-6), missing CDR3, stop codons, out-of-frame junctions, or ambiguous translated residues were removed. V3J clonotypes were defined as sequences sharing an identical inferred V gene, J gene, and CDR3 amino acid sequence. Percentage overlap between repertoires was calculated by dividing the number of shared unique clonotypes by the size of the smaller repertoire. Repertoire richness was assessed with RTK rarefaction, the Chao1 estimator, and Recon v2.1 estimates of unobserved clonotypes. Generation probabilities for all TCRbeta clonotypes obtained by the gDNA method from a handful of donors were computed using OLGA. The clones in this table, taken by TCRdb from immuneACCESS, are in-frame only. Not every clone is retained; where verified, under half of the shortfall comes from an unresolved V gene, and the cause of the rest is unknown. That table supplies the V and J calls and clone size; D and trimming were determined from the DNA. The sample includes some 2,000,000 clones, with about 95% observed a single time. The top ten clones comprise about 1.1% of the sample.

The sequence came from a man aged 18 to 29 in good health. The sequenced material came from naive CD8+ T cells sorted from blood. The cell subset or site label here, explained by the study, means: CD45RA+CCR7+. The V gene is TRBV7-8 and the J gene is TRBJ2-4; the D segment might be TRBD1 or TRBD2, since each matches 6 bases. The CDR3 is CASTLWGAGAKNIQYF. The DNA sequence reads TGTGCCAGCACCCTATGGGGGGCCGGGGCCAAAAACATTCAGTACTTC.